These 13 T cell receptor beta chains were sequenced from one sample in a study of cytomegalovirus exposure and HLA in healthy donors (TCRdb year 2017). Libraries were made using the immunoSEQ multiplex PCR assay. For the multiplex PCR, a mixture combining 60 forward primers for TCR Vbeta segments and 13 reverse primers for TCR Jbeta segments was used. In TCRdb, the immuneACCESS table is reduced to in-frame sequences with V and J assigned. These tables do not hold every clone; where another copy was compared, an unresolved V gene accounts for under half, and the others remain unexplained. For this sample the table gives about 150,000 clones, of which about three quarters were detected only once. Jointly, the top ten make up about 1.7% of the sample. The material sequenced was PBMCs. The receptors were sampled from a woman aged 25-40 years in good health and CMV-seronegative.

The V gene is TRBV5-1, the J gene TRBJ1-1; D might be TRBD1 (5 bases). With 7 bases removed from V and 1 base from J, the gap between germline ends came to 17 bases. This CDR3 region has 15 residues. CDR1 and CDR2 from the germline V gene are SGHRS and YFSETQ. The CDR3 loop is CASGGGDGGNTEAFF. CDR3 nucleotides: TGCGCCAGCGGCGGAGGGGATGGTGGGAACACTGAAGCTTTCTTT.

V usage is TRBV27 and J usage is TRBJ1-1, with a possible D match to TRBD1 (6 bases). There are 15 residues in the CDR3. From germline, CDR1 is MNHEY and CDR2 SMNVEV (reference sequence). V lost 5 bases, J lost 5 bases, and 18 bases lay in between. CDR3 in DNA: TGTGCCAGCAGTCCTTTCACAGGGAGGGGAACTGAAGCTTTCTTT. This sequence encodes CASSPFTGRGTEAFF.

The chain uses TRBV23-1 and TRBJ1-1; D possibly corresponds to TRBD1 (5 bases). TRBV23-1 is designated an ORF whose function remains uncertain. This CDR3 has 15 amino acids. Trimming left V 4 bases short and J 0 bases short, with 12 bases between. CDR3 nucleotide sequence: TGCGCCAGCAGTCCCCAGGACACCCTGAACACTGAAGCTTTCTTT. Amino acid sequence: CASSPQDTLNTEAFF.

The J gene is TRBJ1-2, the V gene TRBV4-2; 7 bases are a match to TRBD1. Germline V gene sequence: CDR1 LGHNA, CDR2 YNFKEQ. The V segment lost 4 bases and the J segment 1 base; nucleotides outside the gene matches: 9. The CDR3 has 16 residues. CDR3 amino acids: CASSPRRGGFNYGYTF. The CDR3 nucleotides read TGTGCCAGCAGCCCCAGGAGAGGGGGCTTTAACTATGGCTACACCTTC.

V gene TRBV5-1 combines with J gene TRBJ2-2; 7 bases map to TRBD1. The CDR3 extends over 15 amino acids. Germline V CDR1 and CDR2: SGHRS, YFSETQ. The V segment lost 0 bases and the J segment 3 bases; nucleotides outside the gene matches: 2. In nucleotides, the CDR3 is TGCGCCAGCAGCTTGGAGGGGACAGACACCGGGGAGCTGTTTTTT. This gives the protein CASSLEGTDTGELFF.

This clone was found once. The V and J genes are TRBV6-5 and TRBJ1-2; no clear D. Deletions cut 3 bases from V and 4 bases from J, with 15 bases between. The germline V gene encodes CDR1 MNHEY and CDR2 SVGAGI. The length of the CDR3 is 15 residues. The CDR3, as DNA: TGTGCCAGCAGTTATACCCCTGAGGGTGGCTATGGCTACACCTTC. This gives the protein CASSYTPEGGYGYTF.

Only one count was recorded for this clone. The chain combines TRBV10-3 with TRBJ1-2, with D uncertain. The CDR3 runs to 14 residues. V lost 0 bases and J 6 bases, leaving 11 bases between the germline ends. Germline V lookup: CDR1 ENHRY, CDR2 SYGVKD. The chain's CDR3 is CAISESGRNNGYTF. Written as DNA, the CDR3 is TGTGCCATCAGTGAGTCGGGCAGGAACAATGGCTACACCTTC.

The CDR3 sequence is CASSLKGSGEKLFF. For the CDR3, the DNA is TGCGCCAGCAGCTTGAAGGGGTCGGGTGAAAAACTGTTTTTT. The rearrangement links TRBV5-1 to TRBJ1-4, with a weak D call TRBD1 (5 bases). Germline-derived CDR1 and CDR2 are SGHRS and YFSETQ. The CDR3 is 14 amino acids. V dropped 1 base and J dropped 7 bases, with 11 bases sitting between them.

This clone came up once. CDR3 region: CASSGRRFDEQYF. CDR3 sequence (DNA): TGTGCCAGCAGCGGAAGGCGGTTCGACGAGCAGTACTTC. V and J are TRBV9 and TRBJ2-7; D is uncertain. Germline CDR1 is SGDLS and CDR2 is YYNGEE. The V and J ends lost 3 bases and 5 bases respectively, with 12 bases between them. The CDR3 spans 13 residues.

This chain uses TRBV2 with TRBJ2-1; possible D gene TRBD2, 5 bases. The CDR3 contains 14 residues. Germline CDR1 and CDR2: SNHLY and FYNNEI. V was trimmed by 6 bases and J by 3 bases, leaving 12 bases between them. CDR3 bases: TGTGCCAGCAGGCCTGGACGGGACTACAATGAGCAGTTCTTC. Residues: CASRPGRDYNEQFF.

This chain connects TRBV5-6 to TRBJ2-2, with 7 bases aligning to TRBD1. This CDR3 comprises 16 residues. Per the germline V gene, CDR1 is SGHDT and CDR2 is YYEEEE. After removal of 2 bases from V and 4 bases from J, the junction contained 8 bases not matched to a gene. CDR3 DNA sequence: TGTGCCAGCAGCTTTGACAGGGTGGGTGCCACCGGGGAGCTGTTTTTT. Translating gives CASSFDRVGATGELFF.

The chain recombines TRBV6-1 with TRBJ2-3; 12 bases are a match to TRBD2. The J segment lost 3 bases and the V segment lost 3 bases, leaving 4 bases of the junction unmatched. Germline V gene lookup returns CDR1 MNHNS and CDR2 SASEGT. The CDR3 contains 16 residues. The CDR3, as DNA: TGTGCCAGCAGTGAGGCTAGCGGGGGGGCGACAGATACGCAGTATTTT. Translation: CASSEASGGATDTQYF.

The genes are TRBV11-1 and TRBJ1-1; D is perhaps TRBD1 (5 bases). There are 15 residues in the CDR3. Trimming stripped 1 base from V and 4 bases from J, with 13 bases between. Germline CDR1 and CDR2: SGHAT and FQDESV (reference sequence). The CDR3 reads CASSLVGREGTEAFF. Here the CDR3 DNA reads TGTGCCAGCAGCTTAGTGGGCAGGGAGGGCACTGAAGCTTTCTTT. Drawing the rest from reference TRBV11-1 and TRBJ1-1, the complete variable domain is EAEVAQSPRYKITEKSQAVAFWCDPISGHATLYWYRQILGQGPELLVQFQDESVVDDSQLPKDRFSAERLKGVDSTLKIQPAELGDSAMYLCASSLVGREGTEAFFGQGTRLTVV.